These 27 T cell receptor beta chains originate from one sample sequenced in a study of Ad26.COV2.S vaccination and SARS-CoV-2 variants. Noted treatment: some 19 received Ad26.COV2.S at low or high dose, single or two shots; several received placebo; per-sample allocation not given. At day 63 after the first vaccine or placebo injection, samples were drawn. The assay was immunoSEQ multiplex PCR, and TCRdb's table has in-frame clones only and misses some. Of 410,000 or so clones in the sample, 80% to 95% were seen once. Sequenced material: peripheral blood, taken in a trial of Ad26.COV2.S vaccine versus placebo. The receptors here all came from a person between 18 and 65 years old who received the Ad26.COV2.S COVID-19 vaccine or a placebo.

J is TRBJ2-6 and V is TRBV4-1; TRBD1 matches at 7 bases. The CDR3 has 20 amino acids. V dropped 0 bases and J dropped 1; count of bases not matched to a gene: 12. The germline V gene encodes CDR1 MGHRA and CDR2 YSYEKL. The CDR3 sequence: CASSQDPGQRIRSGANVLTF. The CDR3 nucleotides read TGCGCCAGCAGCCAAGACCCGGGACAGAGGATTCGATCTGGGGCCAACGTCCTGACTTTC.

The chain combines TRBV19 with TRBJ2-7; D tentatively fits TRBD1 or TRBD2 (6 bases each). Trimming removed 3 bases from V and 5 bases from J, with 11 bases in between. Looked up from germline, CDR1 is LNHDA and CDR2 is SQIVND (reference sequence). The CDR3 covers 13 residues. CDR3 sequence: CASSIWGADEQYF. The CDR3 DNA reads TGTGCCAGTAGTATTTGGGGGGCAGACGAGCAGTACTTC.

The J gene is TRBJ2-7, the V gene TRBV11-2, with a possible D match to TRBD2 (7 bases). This CDR3 has 14 amino acids. Germline lookup yields CDR1 SGHAT and CDR2 FQNNGV. V dropped 1 base and J dropped 9 bases, with 16 bases sitting between them. CDR3 protein: CASSLGWGGSVQYF. CDR3 nucleotides: TGTGCCAGCAGCTTAGGGTGGGGGGGCTCGGTGCAGTACTTC.

The chain couples TRBV5-1 to TRBJ2-1; 10 bases are a match to TRBD2. The CDR3 is 16 residues long. The germline V gene encodes CDR1 SGHRS and CDR2 YFSETQ. V shed 4 bases and J 5 bases; nucleotides not matched to a gene: 9. This CDR3 is CASSTTPSGGDNEQFF. CDR3 coding DNA: TGCGCCAGCAGCACCACCCCTAGCGGGGGTGACAATGAGCAGTTCTTC.

In nucleotides, the CDR3 is TGTGCCAGCAGCTTGTTAAGATCTGGGTCTAATGAAAAACTGTTTTTT. Its translation is CASSLLRSGSNEKLFF. The J gene is TRBJ1-4, the V gene TRBV5-5; D is ambiguous. V lost 1 base and J lost 3, with 13 bases in between. The V gene's germline CDR1 is SGHKS and CDR2 YYEKEE (reference sequence). This CDR3 comprises 16 residues.

The rearrangement joins TRBV6-4 to TRBJ2-3; 9 nucleotides align to TRBD2. V lost 3 bases to trimming and J lost 0 bases; unmatched junction nucleotides: 4. Germline CDR1 and CDR2: MRHNA and SNTAGT. CDR3 size: 16 residues. The CDR3 sequence: CASSEAGGPSTDTQYF. In DNA form, the CDR3 reads TGTGCCAGCAGTGAAGCGGGGGGCCCCAGCACAGATACGCAGTATTTT.

The V and J genes are TRBV5-4 and TRBJ1-2; the match to TRBD1 covers 11 bases. CDR1 is SGHNT, CDR2 YYREEE, per germline (reference sequence). This CDR3 comprises 18 residues. V was clipped by 5 bases and J by 1 base; unmatched bases: 13. As DNA, the CDR3 is TGTGCCAGCAGAGACGGACAGGGGGCCTCAAGAAATAACTATGGCTACACCTTC. Its protein is CASRDGQGASRNNYGYTF. Combining the CDR3 with reference TRBV5-4 and TRBJ1-2 gives the whole variable domain ETGVTQSPTHLIKTRGQQVTLRCSSQSGHNTVSWYQQALGQGPQFIFQYYREEENGRGNFPPRFSGLQFPNYSSELNVNALELDDSALYLCASRDGQGASRNNYGYTFGSGTRLTVV.

This chain uses TRBV7-2 with TRBJ2-1, with 12 bases matching TRBD1. The CDR3 loop spans 16 amino acids. Germline V gives CDR1 SGHTA, CDR2 FQGNSA. V was clipped by 3 bases and J by 4 bases; unmatched bases: 4. CDR3: CASSLGTGGVYNEQFF. Here the CDR3 DNA reads TGTGCCAGCAGCTTGGGGACAGGGGGCGTGTACAATGAGCAGTTCTTC.

This clone showed up just a few times. This rearrangement joins TRBV5-6 to TRBJ2-7; unclear D gene. The germline gives CDR1 SGHDT, CDR2 YYEEEE. Between the trimmed V and J ends, which lost 2 bases and 0 bases, there was a span of 9 bases. The CDR3 extends over 14 amino acids. The CDR3: CASSFGRSSYEQYF. The CDR3 DNA reads TGTGCCAGCAGCTTTGGCAGGAGCTCCTACGAGCAGTACTTC.

The chain recombines TRBV15 with TRBJ2-7, with a possible D match to TRBD2 (7 bases). Germline V gene lookup returns CDR1 LNHNV and CDR2 YYDKDF (reference sequence). Trimming cost V 1 base and J 4 bases, with 11 bases left between them. The CDR3 runs to 14 residues. The CDR3 region has the DNA TGTGCCACCAGCAGAGGGGGGGGCGGGTACGAGCAGTACTTC. Its translation is CATSRGGGGYEQYF.

The chain joins TRBV29-1 to TRBJ2-1, with 8 bases identical to TRBD2. V shed 7 bases, J shed 12 bases, and the junction held 11 bases outside the gene matches. Germline loops: CDR1 SQVTM, CDR2 ANQGSEA. This CDR3 region has 12 residues. The CDR3 protein is CSAGRAGGRQFF. CDR3 sequence (DNA): TGCAGCGCCGGACGTGCGGGGGGCAGGCAGTTCTTC.

This chain links TRBV7-2 with TRBJ2-3; 10 bases agree with TRBD2. V lost 5 bases, J lost 1 base, and 15 bases stayed unmatched. Germline V gives CDR1 SGHTA, CDR2 FQGNSA. This CDR3 contains 19 residues. DNA of the CDR3: TGTGCCAGCAGCCGGGGCCCTAGCGGGGGTCTGCGTCGCACAGATACGCAGTATTTT. Its protein product is CASSRGPSGGLRRTDTQYF.

The chain joins TRBV29-1 to TRBJ1-1; D remains ambiguous. CDR3 length equals 13 residues. Germline V gene sequence: CDR1 SQVTM, CDR2 ANQGSEA. Trimming took off 3 bases at V and 1 base at J, with 9 bases between the two ends. The CDR3 sequence is CSVDDGRNTEAFF. The DNA of the CDR3 is TGCAGCGTTGATGACGGCAGGAACACTGAAGCTTTCTTT.

The chain recombines TRBV5-8 with TRBJ2-7; weak D call: TRBD1 (5 bases). The germline V and J ends were trimmed by 0 bases and 4 bases, with 11 bases remaining between them. This CDR3 spans 14 amino acids. Germline V gene data show CDR1 as SGHTS and CDR2 as YDEGEE. The CDR3 loop reads CASSLGQGRYEQYF. In DNA form, the CDR3 reads TGTGCCAGCAGCTTGGGGCAGGGAAGATACGAGCAGTACTTC.

The chain combines TRBV10-2 with TRBJ2-2, with 9 nucleotides matching TRBD1. Trimming at V came to 6 bases and at J to 7 bases, leaving 12 bases not matched to a gene. CDR1 and CDR2 from the germline V gene are WSHSY and SAAADI. The CDR3 consists of 16 residues. In DNA form, the CDR3 reads TGCGCCAGCAGCCGGGACAGGGCTAGTACTCACGGGGAGCTGTTTTTT. It translates to CASSRDRASTHGELFF.

The chain links TRBV2 to TRBJ2-1; D remains unclear. Germline V gene data show CDR1 as SNHLY and CDR2 as FYNNEI. CDR3 length equals 12 residues. V lost 6 bases and J 3 bases, leaving 6 bases between the germline ends. The CDR3 DNA reads TGTGCCAGCAGCCCTGACTACAATGAGCAGTTCTTC. This gives the protein CASSPDYNEQFF. Together with reference TRBV2 and TRBJ2-1, the CDR3 gives the full variable domain: EPEVTQTPSHQVTQMGQEVILRCVPISNHLYFYWYRQILGQKVEFLVSFYNNEISEKSEIFDDQFSVERPDGSNFTLKIRSTKLEDSAMYFCASSPDYNEQFFGPGTRLTVL.

The chain has TRBV7-2 and TRBJ1-4; D perhaps matches TRBD1 (6 bases). Germline CDR1 SGHTA, CDR2 FQGNSA. The V end lost 1 base, the J end lost 2 bases, and 8 bases lay between the germline ends. The CDR3 is made up of 15 amino acids. This CDR3 reads CASSLDRATNEKLFF. The DNA for the CDR3 is TGTGCCAGCAGCTTAGACAGGGCGACTAATGAAAAACTGTTTTTT.

This clone appeared once. The gene calls are TRBV11-2 and TRBJ1-6; D is undetermined. The V end was cut by 0 bases, the J end by 7 bases, with 10 bases between. Germline-derived CDR1 and CDR2 are SGHAT and FQNNGV. The CDR3 has 15 amino acids. The CDR3 sequence is CASSLEAGPNSPLHF. CDR3 sequence (DNA): TGTGCCAGCAGCTTAGAGGCAGGCCCGAATTCACCCCTCCACTTT.

This clone was found once. V is TRBV3-1 (or the pseudogene TRBV3-2) and J is TRBJ1-5, with 9 bases aligning to TRBD1. V shed 0 bases, J shed 0 bases, and the junction held 12 bases outside the gene matches. CDR1 and CDR2 from the germline V gene are LGHDT and YNNKEL (reference sequence). This CDR3 spans 20 amino acids. The CDR3 coding sequence is TGTGCCAGCAGCCAAGATGAGAGGGACAGGGAACGTTATAGCAATCAGCCCCAGCATTTT. Its translation: CASSQDERDRERYSNQPQHF.

The chain uses TRBV30 and TRBJ1-6; D is perhaps TRBD1 (5 bases). This CDR3 contains 14 residues. Per the germline V gene, CDR1 is GTSNPN and CDR2 is SVGIG (reference sequence). V was cut by 2 bases and J by 10 bases, with 15 bases left in between. In nucleotides, the CDR3 is TGTGCCTGGAGTTCAACGGGACGGTCCTCACCCCTCCACTTT. Protein product: CAWSSTGRSSPLHF.

The chain is built from TRBV27 and TRBJ2-1; 8 bases are shared with TRBD1. This CDR3 has 16 residues. Trimming cost V 4 bases and J 1 base; bases outside gene matches: 6. In germline, CDR1 is MNHEY, CDR2 SMNVEV (reference sequence). The CDR3 region is CASSSRTGSSYNEQFF. The CDR3 nucleotides read TGTGCCAGCAGTTCCCGGACAGGGTCGTCCTACAATGAGCAGTTCTTC.

The chain is built from TRBV5-6 and TRBJ1-3; D uncertain. V was pared by 3 bases and J by 4 bases, with 14 bases between. Looked up from germline, CDR1 is SGHDT and CDR2 is YYEEEE. CDR3 length equals 15 residues. CDR3 DNA: TGTGCCAGCAGCTCTCCGCAAGACGGGGGAAACACCATATATTTT. Protein sequence: CASSSPQDGGNTIYF.

This clone was observed once. The chain carries TRBV7-2 and TRBJ1-1, with D unresolved. The ends were cut back, 5 bases at V and 5 bases at J, with 15 bases in the middle. The CDR3 contains 14 residues. Germline-derived CDR1 and CDR2 are SGHTA and FQGNSA. The CDR3 sequence: CASSQTYGDTEAFF. The CDR3 nucleotides are TGTGCCAGCAGCCAGACATACGGGGATACTGAAGCTTTCTTT.

The V gene is TRBV7-9, the J gene TRBJ2-5, with D possibly TRBD1 on 6 matching bases. The germline CDR1 and CDR2 sequences are SEHNR and FQNEAQ (reference sequence). This CDR3 contains 14 residues. V was trimmed by 1 base and J by 4 bases, leaving 10 bases between them. As DNA, the CDR3 is TGTGCCAGCAGCTTAGAGTTCAGGGGAGAGACCCAGTACTTC. Translating gives CASSLEFRGETQYF. Together with reference TRBV7-9 and TRBJ2-5, the CDR3 gives the full variable domain: DTGVSQNPRHKITKRGQNVTFRCDPISEHNRLYWYRQTLGQGPEFLTYFQNEAQLEKSRLLSDRFSAERPKGSFSTLEIQRTEQGDSAMYLCASSLEFRGETQYFGPGTRLLVL.

This clone was counted only a few times. The rearrangement joins TRBV5-1 to TRBJ2-7; D remains unclear. The CDR3 has 15 amino acids. CDR1 is SGHRS and CDR2 is YFSETQ in the germline V gene. V was trimmed by 1 base and J by 2 bases, leaving 13 bases between them. CDR3: CASSLNTRGAYEQYF. The CDR3 DNA follows: TGCGCCAGCAGCTTGAACACCCGTGGGGCCTACGAGCAGTACTTC.

The CDR3 sequence: CASSGVAVAGYTF. The CDR3 region has the DNA TGTGCCAGCAGTGGAGTAGCCGTGGCGGGCTACACCTTC. The chain combines TRBV2 with TRBJ1-2; D remains unclear. The germline V and J ends were trimmed by 4 bases and 8 bases, with 14 bases remaining between them. The CDR3 has 13 amino acids. Germline V gene data show CDR1 as SNHLY and CDR2 as FYNNEI.

CDR3 DNA: TGTGCCAGCAGCGGGAGGGGCTACGAGCAGTACTTC. Translated, it gives CASSGRGYEQYF. This sequence joins TRBV7-2 and TRBJ2-7, with TRBD2 matching over 7 bases. After removal of 5 bases from V and 3 bases from J, the junction contained 1 base not matched to a gene. Germline CDR1 reads SGHTA; CDR2 reads FQGNSA. The CDR3 is 12 residues long.